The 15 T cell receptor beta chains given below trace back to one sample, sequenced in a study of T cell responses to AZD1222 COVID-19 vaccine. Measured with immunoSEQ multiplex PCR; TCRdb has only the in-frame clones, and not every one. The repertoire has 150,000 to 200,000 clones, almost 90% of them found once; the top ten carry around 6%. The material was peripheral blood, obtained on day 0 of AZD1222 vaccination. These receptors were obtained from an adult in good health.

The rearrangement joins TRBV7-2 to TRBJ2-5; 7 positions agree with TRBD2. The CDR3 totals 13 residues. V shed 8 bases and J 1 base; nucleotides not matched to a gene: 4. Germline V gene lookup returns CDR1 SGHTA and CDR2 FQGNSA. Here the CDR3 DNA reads TGTGCCAGCCGTAGCGGGCCCCAAGAGACCCAGTACTTC. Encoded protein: CASRSGPQETQYF. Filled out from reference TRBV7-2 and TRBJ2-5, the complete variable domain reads GAGVSQSPSNKVTEKGKDVELRCDPISGHTALYWYRQSLGQGLEFLIYFQGNSAPDKSGLPSDRFSAERTGGSVSTLTIQRTQQEDSAVYLCASRSGPQETQYFGPGTRLLVL.

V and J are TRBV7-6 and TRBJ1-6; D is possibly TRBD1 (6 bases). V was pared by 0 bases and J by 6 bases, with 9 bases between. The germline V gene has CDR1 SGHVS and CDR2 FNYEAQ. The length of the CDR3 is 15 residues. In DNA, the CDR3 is TGTGCCAGCAGCTTAGCAGGCAGGGGTAATTCACCCCTCCACTTT. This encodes CASSLAGRGNSPLHF.

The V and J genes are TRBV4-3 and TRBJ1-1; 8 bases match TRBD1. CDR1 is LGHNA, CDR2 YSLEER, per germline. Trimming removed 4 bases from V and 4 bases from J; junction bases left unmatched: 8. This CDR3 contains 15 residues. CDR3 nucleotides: TGCGCCAGCAGCCGAGAAACCAGGGGGCTCACTGAAGCTTTCTTT. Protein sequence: CASSRETRGLTEAFF.

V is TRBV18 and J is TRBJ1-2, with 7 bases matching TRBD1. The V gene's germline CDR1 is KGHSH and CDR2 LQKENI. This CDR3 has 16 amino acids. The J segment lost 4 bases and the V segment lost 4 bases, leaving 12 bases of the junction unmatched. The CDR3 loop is CASSLQREGGPYGYTF. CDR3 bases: TGTGCCAGCTCACTCCAGAGGGAAGGGGGCCCCTATGGCTACACCTTC.

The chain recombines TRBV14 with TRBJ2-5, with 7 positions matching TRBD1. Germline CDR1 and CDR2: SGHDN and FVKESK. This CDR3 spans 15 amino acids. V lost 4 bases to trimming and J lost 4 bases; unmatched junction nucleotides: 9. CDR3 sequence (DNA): TGTGCCAGCAGCCCCCAGTCGAACAGGGGAGAGACCCAGTACTTC. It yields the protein CASSPQSNRGETQYF.

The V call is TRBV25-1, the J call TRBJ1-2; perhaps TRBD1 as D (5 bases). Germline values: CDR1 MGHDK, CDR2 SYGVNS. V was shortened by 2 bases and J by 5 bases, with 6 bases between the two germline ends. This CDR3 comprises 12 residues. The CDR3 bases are TGTGCCAGCAGTGAAGCAGGGTATGGCTACACCTTC. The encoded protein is CASSEAGYGYTF.

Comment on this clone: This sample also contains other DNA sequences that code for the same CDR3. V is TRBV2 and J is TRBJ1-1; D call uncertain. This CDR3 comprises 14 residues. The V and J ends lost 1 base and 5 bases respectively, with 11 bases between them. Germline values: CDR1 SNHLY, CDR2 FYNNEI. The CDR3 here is CASSEVGLGTEAFF. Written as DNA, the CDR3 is TGTGCCAGCAGTGAAGTTGGCTTGGGGACTGAAGCTTTCTTT.

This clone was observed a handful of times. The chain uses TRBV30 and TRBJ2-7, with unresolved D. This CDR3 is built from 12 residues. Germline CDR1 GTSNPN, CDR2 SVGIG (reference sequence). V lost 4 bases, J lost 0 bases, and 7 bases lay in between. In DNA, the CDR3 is TGTGCCTGGATCCGGAGCTCCTACGAGCAGTACTTC. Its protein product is CAWIRSSYEQYF.

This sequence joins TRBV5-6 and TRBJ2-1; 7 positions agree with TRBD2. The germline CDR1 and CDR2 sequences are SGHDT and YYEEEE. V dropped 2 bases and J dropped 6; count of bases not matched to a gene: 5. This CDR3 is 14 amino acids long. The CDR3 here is CASSLVGGPNEQFF. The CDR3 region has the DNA TGTGCCAGCAGCTTAGTGGGAGGGCCCAATGAGCAGTTCTTC.

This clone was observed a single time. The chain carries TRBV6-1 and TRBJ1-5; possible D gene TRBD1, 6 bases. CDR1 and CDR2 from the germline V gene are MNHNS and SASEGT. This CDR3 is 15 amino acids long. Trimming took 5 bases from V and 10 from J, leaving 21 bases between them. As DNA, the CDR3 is TGTGCCAGCAGTCCTTTGCCAGGGGAAGATGGCCCCCAGCATTTT. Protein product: CASSPLPGEDGPQHF.

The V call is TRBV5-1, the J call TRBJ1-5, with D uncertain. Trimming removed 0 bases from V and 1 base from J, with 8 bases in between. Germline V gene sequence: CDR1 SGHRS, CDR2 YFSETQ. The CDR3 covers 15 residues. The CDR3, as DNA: TGCGCCAGCAGCTTGGGGTCAGTGAGCAATCAGCCCCAGCATTTT. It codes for CASSLGSVSNQPQHF.

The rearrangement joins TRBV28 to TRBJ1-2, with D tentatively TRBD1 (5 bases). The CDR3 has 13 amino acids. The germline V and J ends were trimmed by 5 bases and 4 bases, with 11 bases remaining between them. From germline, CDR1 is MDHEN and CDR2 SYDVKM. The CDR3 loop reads CASSRTSIYGYTF. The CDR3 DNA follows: TGTGCCAGCAGTCGGACAAGCATCTATGGCTACACCTTC.

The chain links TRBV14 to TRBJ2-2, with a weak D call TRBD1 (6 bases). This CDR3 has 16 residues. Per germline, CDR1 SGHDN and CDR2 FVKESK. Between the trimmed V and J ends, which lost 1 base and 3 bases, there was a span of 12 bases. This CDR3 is CASSQVGGVDTGELFF. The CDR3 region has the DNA TGTGCCAGCAGCCAAGTAGGGGGAGTGGACACCGGGGAGCTGTTTTTT.

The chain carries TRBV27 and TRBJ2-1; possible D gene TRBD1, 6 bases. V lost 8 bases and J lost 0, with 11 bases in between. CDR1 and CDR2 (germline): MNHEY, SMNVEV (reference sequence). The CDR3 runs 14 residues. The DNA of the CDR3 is TGTGCCAGCTCTAGGGGGAGCTCCTACAATGAGCAGTTCTTC. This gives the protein CASSRGSSYNEQFF.

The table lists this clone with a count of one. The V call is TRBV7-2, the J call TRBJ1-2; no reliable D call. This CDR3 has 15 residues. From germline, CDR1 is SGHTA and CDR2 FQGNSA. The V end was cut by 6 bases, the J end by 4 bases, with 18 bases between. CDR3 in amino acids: CASSFGRVVSYGYTF. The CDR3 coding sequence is TGTGCCAGCAGTTTTGGAAGGGTGGTTAGCTATGGCTACACCTTC.